This TCR beta chain was sequenced during a study of blood T cell repertoires in COVID-19. Study at large: The samples span acute and convalescent COVID-19 from the United States, Italy and Spain. PBMCs, B-cell-depleted T cells, or T cells were the source of the cDNA or gDNA that made up the material.

Methods used by the authors: Nucleated cell number was recorded as an estimate derived from reference gene primer amplification. Sequenced by immunoSEQ multiplex PCR; TCRdb stores in-frame clones only, minus some. The DNA gave D and trimming, while V, J and clone size come from that table. The data hold 200,000 to 250,000 clones, with around 86% observed a single time. Patients from Seattle were sampled longitudinally, starting during active infection. CDR1 is SGHTA, CDR2 FQGNSA, per germline. The CDR3 runs to 19 residues. The V segment lost 2 bases and the J segment 4 bases; nucleotides outside the gene matches: 13.

The source is a woman aged 80 or over with COVID-19, enrolled during active disease. The gene calls are TRBV7-2 and TRBJ1-6, with 8 bases identical to TRBD1. Sequencing was carried out using peripheral blood. CDR3 bases: TGTGCCAGCAGCTTACAACAAGGGACAGGCGGTCTTTATAATTCACCCCTCCACTTT. Protein product: CASSLQQGTGGLYNSPLHF.